These 8 T cell receptor beta chains were sequenced from one sample in a study of vaccination and CD4 T cells after COVID-19. Sequencing of cultured CD4+ T cell DNA used the Oncomine TCR Beta short-read assay. In TCRdb, the PCR reads were re-called with MiXCR into one record per CDR3 protein. The sample consists of 15,000 to 20,000 distinct CDR3 sequences, 78% of them appearing once. These TCRs are of unknown antigen specificity. Specified treatment: roughly ten-day PBMC culture with coronavirus spike peptide pools or control peptides (ViraFEST assay). The sequences come from CD4+ T cells from blood, cultured in vitro, collected after SARS-CoV-2 vaccination. These receptors were taken from a human donor who received a COVID-19 vaccine.

In its sample, this clonotype was seen a few times. The chain recombines TRBV7-8 with TRBJ1-5; TRBD1 is a possible D gene (6 bases). Germline CDR1 SGHVS, CDR2 FQNEAQ. The CDR3 is made up of 15 amino acids. V was cut by 5 bases and J by 7 bases, with 18 bases left in between. The CDR3 protein is CASSKSRQGRQPQHF. CDR3 nucleotide sequence: TGTGCCAGCAGCAAGAGCAGGCAGGGGAGGCAGCCCCAGCATTTT. Drawing the rest from reference TRBV7-8 and TRBJ1-5, the complete variable domain is GAGVSQSPRYKVAKRGQDVALRCDPISGHVSLFWYQQALGQGPEFLTYFQNEAQLDKSGLPSDRFFAERPEGSVSTLKIQRTQQEDSAVYLCASSKSRQGRQPQHFGDGTRLSIL.

This clonotype was seen once. J is TRBJ1-2 and V is TRBV19; 7 bases agree with TRBD1. Germline CDR1 is LNHDA and CDR2 is SQIVND (reference sequence). CDR3 length: 14 amino acids. V lost 5 bases, J lost 4 bases, and 7 bases stayed unmatched. CDR3 nucleotide sequence: TGTGCCAGTAGTTTTACCGGGACAGCCTATGGCTACACCTTC. Translation: CASSFTGTAYGYTF.

The V and J genes are TRBV15 and TRBJ2-7, with D possibly being TRBD2 (6 bases). CDR1 and CDR2 (germline): LNHNV, YYDKDF (reference sequence). V shed 1 base and J shed 7 bases, with 14 bases lying between them. This CDR3 contains 14 residues. The CDR3 protein is CATSRAGTGVEQYF. DNA for the CDR3: TGTGCCACCAGCAGAGCGGGGACGGGGGTGGAGCAGTACTTC. The full variable domain, with the rest looked up from reference TRBV15 and TRBJ2-7, is DAMVIQNPRYQVTQFGKPVTLSCSQTLNHNVMYWYQQKSSQAPKLLFHYYDKDFNNEADTPDNFQSRRPNTSFCFLDIRSPGLGDTAMYLCATSRAGTGVEQYFGPGTRLTVT.

The V and J genes are TRBV6-1 and TRBJ1-1; TRBD1 is a possible D gene (6 bases). Germline V gives CDR1 MNHNS, CDR2 SASEGT. Between the trimmed V and J ends, which lost 5 bases and 1 base, there was a span of 20 bases. CDR3 length equals 17 residues. The CDR3, as DNA: TGTGCCAGCAGTAGCAAGGGGGACATACGCCCGAACACTGAAGCTTTCTTT. Protein: CASSSKGDIRPNTEAFF.

The CDR3 is CAWGGRTGGVWGTGELFF. CDR3 in DNA: TGTGCCTGGGGTGGACGGACAGGGGGCGTTTGGGGCACCGGGGAGCTGTTTTTT. This chain connects TRBV30 to TRBJ2-2, with 11 positions matching TRBD1. The CDR3 sequence is 18 residues long. Germline V CDR1 and CDR2: GTSNPN, SVGIG (reference sequence). J gave up 4 bases and V 5 bases, and 15 bases lay outside the gene matches.

The chain uses TRBV19 and TRBJ2-3; TRBD2 matches 8 bases. The germline V gene has CDR1 LNHDA and CDR2 SQIVND (reference sequence). J lost 3 bases, V lost 1 base, and 0 bases had no gene match. The length of the CDR3 is 14 residues. The CDR3 here is CASSIAGGTDTQYF. In nucleotides, the CDR3 is TGTGCCAGTAGTATAGCGGGGGGGACAGATACGCAGTATTTT.

The chain employs TRBV5-1 and TRBJ2-5; 12 bases fit TRBD2. The CDR3 loop spans 15 amino acids. CDR1 SGHRS and CDR2 YFSETQ come from the germline V gene. With 2 bases clipped from V and 6 bases from J, the junction kept 5 bases outside the gene matches. In DNA form, the CDR3 reads TGCGCCAGCAGCTTCGTGACTAGCGGGGGAAAGACCCAGTACTTC. This translates into CASSFVTSGGKTQYF.

V gene TRBV12-3 or TRBV12-4 combines with J gene TRBJ1-1, with 7 bases lining up with TRBD1. CDR3 length equals 13 residues. The V and J ends lost 7 bases and 1 base, in that order; junction bases with no gene match: 3. The CDR3 DNA is TGTGCCAGCAAGACAGGGCGGAACACTGAAGCTTTCTTT. It codes for CASKTGRNTEAFF.